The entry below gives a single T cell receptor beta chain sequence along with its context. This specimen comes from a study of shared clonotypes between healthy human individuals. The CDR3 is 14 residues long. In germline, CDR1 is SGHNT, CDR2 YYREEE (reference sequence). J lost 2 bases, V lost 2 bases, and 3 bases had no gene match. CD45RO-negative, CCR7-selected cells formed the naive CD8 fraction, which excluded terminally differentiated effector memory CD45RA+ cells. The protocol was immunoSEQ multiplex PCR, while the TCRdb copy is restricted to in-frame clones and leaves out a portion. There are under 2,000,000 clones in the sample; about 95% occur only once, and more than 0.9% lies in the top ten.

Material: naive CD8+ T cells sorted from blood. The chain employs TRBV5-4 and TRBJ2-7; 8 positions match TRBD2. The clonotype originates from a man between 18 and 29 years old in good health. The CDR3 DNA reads TGTGCCAGCAGCTTTAGCGGGAATACCTACGAGCAGTACTTC. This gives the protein CASSFSGNTYEQYF.